This paragraph covers one T cell receptor beta chain sequence. Its antigen is unknown. The CDR3 extends over 13 amino acids. The germline V gene has CDR1 MNHEY and CDR2 SMNVEV (reference sequence). The V and J ends lost 2 bases and 2 bases respectively, with 7 bases between them. The repertoire was sequenced with immunoSEQ multiplex PCR; TCRdb's copy has only in-frame clones and lacks some. Of tens of thousands of clones listed, about 74% are singletons. This entry is derived from a study of a mutant IDH1 vaccine in newly diagnosed glioma. About the research overall: Those enrolled had earlier been treated with radiotherapy, temozolomide, or both, mostly both. Study findings and constraints: Vaccine-induced responses were seen in about 93% of patients, spanning several MHC alleles.

Time point denoted: week 35, safety follow-up. All doses held 300 ug of mutant IDH1 20-mer peptide, with topical imiquimod. The genes are TRBV27 and TRBJ2-7, with a possible D match to TRBD1 (5 bases). This clonotype was obtained from a man between 45 and 60 years old with glioma. This material consisted of PBMCs, taken from a glioma patient whose treatment included an IDH1 peptide vaccine. CDR3 DNA sequence: TGTGCCAGCAGTTTAAGCAGGGCCTACGAGCAGTACTTC. This encodes CASSLSRAYEQYF.